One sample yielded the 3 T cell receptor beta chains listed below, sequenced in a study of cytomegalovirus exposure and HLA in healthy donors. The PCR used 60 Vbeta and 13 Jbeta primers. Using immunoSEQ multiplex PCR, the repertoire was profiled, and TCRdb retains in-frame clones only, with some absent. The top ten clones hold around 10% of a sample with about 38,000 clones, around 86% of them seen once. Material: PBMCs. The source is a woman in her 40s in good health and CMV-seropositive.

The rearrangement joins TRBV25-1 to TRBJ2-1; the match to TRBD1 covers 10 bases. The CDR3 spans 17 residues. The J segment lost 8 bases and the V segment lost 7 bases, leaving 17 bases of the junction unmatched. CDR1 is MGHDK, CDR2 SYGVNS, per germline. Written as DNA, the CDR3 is TGTGCCAGCAAGGGGACAGGGGACTGGTCTTGGAATGATGAGCAGTTCTTC. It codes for CASKGTGDWSWNDEQFF.

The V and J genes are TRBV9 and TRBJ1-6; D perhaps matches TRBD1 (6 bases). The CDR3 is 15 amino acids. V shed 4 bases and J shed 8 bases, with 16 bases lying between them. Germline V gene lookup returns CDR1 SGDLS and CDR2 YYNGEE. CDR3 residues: CASSQASRGDSPLHF. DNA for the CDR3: TGTGCCAGCAGCCAAGCCTCCAGGGGTGATTCACCCCTCCACTTT.

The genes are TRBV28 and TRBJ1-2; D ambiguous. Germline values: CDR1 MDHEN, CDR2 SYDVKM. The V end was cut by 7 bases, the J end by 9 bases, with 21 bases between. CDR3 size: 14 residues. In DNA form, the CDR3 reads TGTGCCAGCACCCCCGGAGGGCACTCTATCAGCTACACCTTC. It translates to CASTPGGHSISYTF.